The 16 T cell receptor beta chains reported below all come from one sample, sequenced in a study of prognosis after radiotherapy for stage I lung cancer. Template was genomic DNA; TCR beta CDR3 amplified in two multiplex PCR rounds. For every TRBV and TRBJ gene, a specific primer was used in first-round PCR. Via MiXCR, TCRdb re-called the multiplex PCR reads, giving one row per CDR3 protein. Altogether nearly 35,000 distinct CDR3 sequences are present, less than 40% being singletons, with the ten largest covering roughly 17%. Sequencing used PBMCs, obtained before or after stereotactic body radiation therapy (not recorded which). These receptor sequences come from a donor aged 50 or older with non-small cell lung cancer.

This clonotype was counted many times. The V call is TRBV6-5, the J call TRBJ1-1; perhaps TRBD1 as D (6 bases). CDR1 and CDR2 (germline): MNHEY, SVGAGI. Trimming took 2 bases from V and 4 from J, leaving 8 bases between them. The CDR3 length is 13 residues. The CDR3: CASSYARGTEAFF. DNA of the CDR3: TGTGCCAGCAGTTACGCCAGGGGCACTGAAGCTTTCTTT.

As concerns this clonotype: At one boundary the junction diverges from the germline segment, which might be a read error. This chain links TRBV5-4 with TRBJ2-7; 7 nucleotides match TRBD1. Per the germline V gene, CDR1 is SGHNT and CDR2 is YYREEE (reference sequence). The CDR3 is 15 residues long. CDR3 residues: CASSSPDRHTYDQYF. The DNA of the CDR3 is TGTGCCAGCAGCTCGCCGGACAGGCACACCTACGATCAGTACTTC.

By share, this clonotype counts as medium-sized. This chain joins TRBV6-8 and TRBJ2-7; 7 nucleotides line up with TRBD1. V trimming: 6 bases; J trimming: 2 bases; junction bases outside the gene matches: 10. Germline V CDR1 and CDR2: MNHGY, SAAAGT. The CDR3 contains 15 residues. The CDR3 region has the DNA TGTGCCAGCAGGGGAACCTGGGACAGAGCCTACGAGCAGTACTTC. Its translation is CASRGTWDRAYEQYF.

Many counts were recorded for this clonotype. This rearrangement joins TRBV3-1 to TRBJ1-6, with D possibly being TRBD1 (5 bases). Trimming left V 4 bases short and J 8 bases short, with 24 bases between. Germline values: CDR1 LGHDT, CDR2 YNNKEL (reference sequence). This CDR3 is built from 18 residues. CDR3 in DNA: TGTGCCAGCAGCCCGCACGAGAATCGGGGCGCTTTGTATTCACCCCTCCACTTT. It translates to CASSPHENRGALYSPLHF.

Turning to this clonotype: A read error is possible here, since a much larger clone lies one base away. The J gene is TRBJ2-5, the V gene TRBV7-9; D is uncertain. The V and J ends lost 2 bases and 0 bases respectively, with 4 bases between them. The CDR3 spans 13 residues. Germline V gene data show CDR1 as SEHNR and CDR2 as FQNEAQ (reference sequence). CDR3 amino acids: CASSLWHQETQYF. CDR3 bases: TGTGCCAGCAGCTTATGGCACCAAGAGACCCAGTACTTC.

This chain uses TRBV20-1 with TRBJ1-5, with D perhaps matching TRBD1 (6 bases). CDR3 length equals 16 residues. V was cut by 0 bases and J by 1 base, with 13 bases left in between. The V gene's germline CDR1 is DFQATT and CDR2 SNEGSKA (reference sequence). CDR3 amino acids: CSARDPGAWSNQPQHF. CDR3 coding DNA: TGCAGTGCTAGAGACCCAGGGGCATGGAGCAATCAGCCCCAGCATTTT.

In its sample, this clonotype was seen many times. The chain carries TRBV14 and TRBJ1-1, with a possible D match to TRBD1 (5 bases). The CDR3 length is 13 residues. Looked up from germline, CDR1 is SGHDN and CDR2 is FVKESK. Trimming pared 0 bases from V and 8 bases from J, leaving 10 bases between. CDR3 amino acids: CASSQDGRVEAFF. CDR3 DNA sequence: TGTGCCAGCAGCCAAGATGGCAGGGTGGAAGCTTTCTTT. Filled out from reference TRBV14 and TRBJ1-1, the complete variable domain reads EAGVTQFPSHSVIEKGQTVTLRCDPISGHDNLYWYRRVMGKEIKFLLHFVKESKQDESGMPNNRFLAERTGGTYSTLKVQPAELEDSGVYFCASSQDGRVEAFFGQGTRLTVV.

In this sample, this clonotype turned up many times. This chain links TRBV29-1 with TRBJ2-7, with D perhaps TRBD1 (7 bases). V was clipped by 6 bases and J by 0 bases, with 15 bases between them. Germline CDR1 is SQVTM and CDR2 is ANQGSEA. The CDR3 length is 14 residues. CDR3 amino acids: CSVSGGIASYEQYF. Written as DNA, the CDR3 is TGCAGCGTATCAGGGGGGATCGCCTCCTACGAGCAGTACTTC.

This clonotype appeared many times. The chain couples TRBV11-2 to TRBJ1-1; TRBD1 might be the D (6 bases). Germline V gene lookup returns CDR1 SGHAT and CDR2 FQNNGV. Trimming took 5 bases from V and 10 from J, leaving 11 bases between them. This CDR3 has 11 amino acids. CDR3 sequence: CASSPSTGAFF. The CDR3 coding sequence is TGTGCCAGCAGCCCGTCGACAGGAGCTTTCTTT.

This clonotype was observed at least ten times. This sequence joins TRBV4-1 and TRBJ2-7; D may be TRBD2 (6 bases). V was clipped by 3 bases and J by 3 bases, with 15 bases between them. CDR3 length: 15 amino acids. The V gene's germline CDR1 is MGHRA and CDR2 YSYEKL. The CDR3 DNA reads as TGCGCCAGCAGCCAGAACCGGGACTCCCTCTACGAGCAGTACTTC. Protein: CASSQNRDSLYEQYF.

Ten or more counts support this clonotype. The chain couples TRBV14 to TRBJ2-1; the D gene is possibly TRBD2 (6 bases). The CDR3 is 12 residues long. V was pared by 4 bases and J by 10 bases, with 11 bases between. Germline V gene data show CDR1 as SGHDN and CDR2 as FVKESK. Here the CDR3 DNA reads TGTGCCAGCAGCCCGACTCGGGGGGAGCAGTTCTTC. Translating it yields CASSPTRGEQFF.

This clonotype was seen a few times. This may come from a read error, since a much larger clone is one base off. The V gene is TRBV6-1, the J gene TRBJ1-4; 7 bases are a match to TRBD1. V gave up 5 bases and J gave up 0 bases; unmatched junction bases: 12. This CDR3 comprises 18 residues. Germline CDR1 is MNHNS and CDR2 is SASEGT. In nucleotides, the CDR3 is TGTGCCAGCAGTCTGACAGGGCAGGCGGGGGCAACTAATGAAAAACTGTTTTTT. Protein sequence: CASSLTGQAGATNEKLFF.

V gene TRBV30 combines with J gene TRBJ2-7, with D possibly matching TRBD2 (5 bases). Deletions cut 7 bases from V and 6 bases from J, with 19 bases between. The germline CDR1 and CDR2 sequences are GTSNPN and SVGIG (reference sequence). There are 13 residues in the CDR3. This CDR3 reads CASSTRETGEQYF. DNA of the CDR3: TGTGCCTCCTCCACCCGGGAAACCGGCGAGCAGTACTTC.

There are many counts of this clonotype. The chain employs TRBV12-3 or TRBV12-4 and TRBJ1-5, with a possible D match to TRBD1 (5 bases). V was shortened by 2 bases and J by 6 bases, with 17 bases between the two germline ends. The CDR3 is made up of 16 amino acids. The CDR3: CASSLTDPGSLQPQHF. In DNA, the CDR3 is TGTGCCAGCAGTTTAACTGATCCAGGGTCGCTTCAGCCCCAGCATTTT.

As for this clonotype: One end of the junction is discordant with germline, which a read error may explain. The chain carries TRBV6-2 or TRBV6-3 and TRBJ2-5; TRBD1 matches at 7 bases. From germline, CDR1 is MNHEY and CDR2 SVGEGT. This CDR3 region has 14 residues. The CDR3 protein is CTSGANRGDETQYF. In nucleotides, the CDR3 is TGTACCAGCGGTGCTAACAGGGGTGACGAGACCCAGTACTTC.

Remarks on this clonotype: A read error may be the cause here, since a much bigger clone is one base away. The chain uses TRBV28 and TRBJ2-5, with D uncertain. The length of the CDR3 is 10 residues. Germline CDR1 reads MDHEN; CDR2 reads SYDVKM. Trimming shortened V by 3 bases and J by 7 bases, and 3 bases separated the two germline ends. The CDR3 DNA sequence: TGTGCCAGCAGTTTCGGGACCCAGTACTTC. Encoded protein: CASSFGTQYF.